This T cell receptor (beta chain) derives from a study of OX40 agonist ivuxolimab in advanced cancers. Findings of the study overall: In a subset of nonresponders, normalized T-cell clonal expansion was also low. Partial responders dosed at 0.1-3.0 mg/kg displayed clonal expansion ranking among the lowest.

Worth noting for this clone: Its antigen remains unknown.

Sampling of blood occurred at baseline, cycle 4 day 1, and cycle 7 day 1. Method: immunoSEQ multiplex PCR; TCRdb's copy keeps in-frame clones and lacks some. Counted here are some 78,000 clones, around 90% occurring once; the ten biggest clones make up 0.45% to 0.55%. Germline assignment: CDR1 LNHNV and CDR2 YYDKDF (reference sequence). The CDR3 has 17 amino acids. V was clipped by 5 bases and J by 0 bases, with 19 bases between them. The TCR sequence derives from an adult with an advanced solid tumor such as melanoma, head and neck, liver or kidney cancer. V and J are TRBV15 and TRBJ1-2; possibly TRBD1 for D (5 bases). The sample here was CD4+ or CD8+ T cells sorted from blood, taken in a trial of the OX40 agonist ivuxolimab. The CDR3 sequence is CATSDGWGEASNYGYTF. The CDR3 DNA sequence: TGTGCCACCAGCGATGGGTGGGGGGAGGCTTCTAACTATGGCTACACCTTC.